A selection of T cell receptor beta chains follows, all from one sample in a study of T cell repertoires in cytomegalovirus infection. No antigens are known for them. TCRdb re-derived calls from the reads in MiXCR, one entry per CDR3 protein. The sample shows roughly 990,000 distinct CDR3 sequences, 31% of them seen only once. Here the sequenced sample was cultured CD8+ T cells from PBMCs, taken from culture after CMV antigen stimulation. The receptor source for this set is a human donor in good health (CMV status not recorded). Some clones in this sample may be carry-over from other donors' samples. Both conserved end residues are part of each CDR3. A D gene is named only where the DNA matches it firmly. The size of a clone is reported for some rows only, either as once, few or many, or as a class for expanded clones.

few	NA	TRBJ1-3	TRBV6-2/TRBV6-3	TGTGCCAGCAGTTCCCAGGGATATGGAAACACCATATATTTT	CASSSQGYGNTIYF
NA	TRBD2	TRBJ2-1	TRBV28	TGTGCCAGCAGTTTCGTCGGACTAGCATATGAGCAGTTCTTC	CASSFVGLAYEQFF
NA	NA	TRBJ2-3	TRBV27	TGTGCCAGCACGGCCCTGGTGACGGGCACAGATACGCAGTATTTT	CASTALVTGTDTQYF
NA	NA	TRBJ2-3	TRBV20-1	TGCAGTGCTAGCGAAGTCAGGGGAACAGATACGCAGTATTTT	CSASEVRGTDTQYF
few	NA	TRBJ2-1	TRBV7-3	TGTGCCAGCAGCTCCAGGGATTTCGCCTACAATGAGCAGTTCTTC	CASSSRDFAYNEQFF
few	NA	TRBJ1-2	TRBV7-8	TGTGCCAGCAGCTTAGCTGGCAGGGCTAACTATGGCTACACCTTC	CASSLAGRANYGYTF
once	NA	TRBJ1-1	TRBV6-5	TGTGTCAGCAGTTACCCCGGGTCCAACACTGAAGCTTTCTTT	CVSSYPGSNTEAFF
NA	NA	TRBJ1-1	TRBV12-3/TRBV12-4	TGTGCCAGCAGTTTCATCTCTGAAGCTTTCTTT	CASSFISEAFF
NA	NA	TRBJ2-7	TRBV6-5	TGTGCCAGCAGTTACTCGTTTAGATACGAGCAGTACTTC	CASSYSFRYEQYF
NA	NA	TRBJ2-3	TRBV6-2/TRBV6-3	TGTGCCAGCAGTTACGTTCGGGGGGCATTAGACGGACAGGGAGTCACAGATACGCAGTATTTT	CASSYVRGALDGQGVTDTQYF